These 31 T cell receptor beta chains were all obtained from the same sample, sequenced in a study of identical twins. MiXCR was run by TCRdb on the 5' RACE reads, yielding one entry per CDR3 protein. This table has about 720,000 distinct CDR3 sequences, less than 10% appearing once. The sample was also reused in another study, on yellow fever vaccine responses in identical twins.

The sequencing input was PBMCs. The source is a woman younger than 30 in good health.

The chain recombines TRBV20-1 with TRBJ2-1, with 8 bases that match TRBD2. J lost 0 bases, V lost 5 bases, and 6 bases had no gene match. This CDR3 spans 15 amino acids. CDR1 DFQATT and CDR2 SNEGSKA come from the germline V gene (reference sequence). The CDR3 DNA reads as TGCAGTGCTTCTAGCGGGCGGAGCTCCTACAATGAGCAGTTCTTC. As protein: CSASSGRSSYNEQFF.

This clonotype was detected ten times or more. The chain joins TRBV2 to TRBJ2-1; TRBD2 might be the D (5 bases). CDR1 and CDR2 from the germline V gene are SNHLY and FYNNEI. V was cut by 8 bases and J by 8 bases, with 22 bases left in between. The CDR3 runs 15 residues. CDR3 protein: CASRRTLPANHEQFF. CDR3 nucleotides: TGTGCCAGCCGTAGGACTCTTCCCGCTAATCATGAGCAGTTCTTC.

The chain combines TRBV5-1 with TRBJ2-3, with 9 bases that match TRBD2. CDR3 length: 16 residues. Germline lookup yields CDR1 SGHRS and CDR2 YFSETQ. The V gene end was trimmed by 4 bases and the J gene end by 2 bases; junction bases not matched to a gene: 8. This CDR3 reads CASSDGSSGNTDTQYF. For the CDR3, the DNA is TGCGCCAGCAGCGATGGTTCTAGCGGGAACACAGATACGCAGTATTTT.

A remark on this clonotype: It may be a read error: a sequence one base away is much more abundant. The chain has TRBV12-3 or TRBV12-4 and TRBJ2-1, with D perhaps TRBD2 (6 bases). The V gene lost 6 bases and the J gene lost 4 bases, with 13 bases spanning the gap. CDR3 length: 14 residues. In DNA, the CDR3 is TGTGCCAGCAGAATGGAGGGGCGGTACAATGAGCAGTTCTTC. Translated: CASRMEGRYNEQFF.

This clonotype was detected a few times. Here the CDR3 reads CASSPDSGGEQYF. The CDR3 DNA follows: TGTGCCAGCTCACCCGATAGCGGGGGCGAGCAGTACTTC. This chain links TRBV18 with TRBJ2-7; 9 bases map to TRBD2. With 3 bases clipped from V and 6 bases from J, the junction kept 3 bases outside the gene matches. The V gene's germline CDR1 is KGHSH and CDR2 LQKENI. This CDR3 has 13 amino acids.

V and J are TRBV28 and TRBJ2-7; the D gene is possibly TRBD1 (6 bases). Germline values: CDR1 MDHEN, CDR2 SYDVKM. V was trimmed by 3 bases and J by 6 bases, leaving 12 bases between them. The CDR3 extends over 13 amino acids. The CDR3 coding sequence is TGTGCCAGCAGTTTTTGGGGGCGCCCCGAGCAGTACTTC. This gives the protein CASSFWGRPEQYF.

The chain combines TRBV5-1 with TRBJ2-5, with TRBD2 matching 12 bases. This CDR3 has 16 amino acids. CDR1 is SGHRS, CDR2 YFSETQ, per germline. The trim removed 7 bases at V and 1 base at J, leaving 8 bases unmatched. As DNA, the CDR3 is TGCGCCAGCGCATCTAGCGGGGGGGCCGCCCAAGAGACCCAGTACTTC. Translated: CASASSGGAAQETQYF. The full variable domain, rest sourced from reference TRBV5-1 and TRBJ2-5, is KAGVTQTPRYLIKTRGQQVTLSCSPISGHRSVSWYQQTPGQGLQFLFEYFSETQRNKGNFPGRFSGRQFSNSRSEMNVSTLELGDSALYLCASASSGGAAQETQYFGPGTRLLVL.

This clonotype has at least ten counts. The rearrangement uses TRBV2 and TRBJ2-1; possibly TRBD2 for D (6 bases). The CDR3 is 17 amino acids. V was pared by 5 bases and J by 5 bases, with 22 bases between. Germline V gene lookup returns CDR1 SNHLY and CDR2 FYNNEI. Here the CDR3 reads CASSQRTGGPKDNEQFF. CDR3 nucleotide sequence: TGTGCCAGCAGTCAAAGAACAGGAGGGCCTAAGGACAATGAGCAGTTCTTC. The full variable domain, in which reference TRBV2 and TRBJ2-1 provide the parts outside the CDR3, is EPEVTQTPSHQVTQMGQEVILRCVPISNHLYFYWYRQILGQKVEFLVSFYNNEISEKSEIFDDQFSVERPDGSNFTLKIRSTKLEDSAMYFCASSQRTGGPKDNEQFFGPGTRLTVL.

This clonotype occurred many times. The chain carries TRBV5-5 and TRBJ2-7, with 10 bases lining up with TRBD1. Germline CDR1 reads SGHKS; CDR2 reads YYEKEE (reference sequence). V shed 0 bases, J shed 6 bases, and the junction held 9 bases outside the gene matches. This CDR3 has 16 amino acids. This CDR3 reads CASSLVLRTGGFEQYF. Written as DNA, the CDR3 is TGTGCCAGCAGCTTGGTTCTTCGGACAGGGGGATTCGAGCAGTACTTC.

The V gene is TRBV14, the J gene TRBJ2-7, with D possibly matching TRBD1 (6 bases). This CDR3 has 15 residues. Germline V lookup: CDR1 SGHDN, CDR2 FVKESK. V shed 1 base and J shed 4 bases, with 14 bases lying between them. DNA of the CDR3: TGTGCCAGCAGCCAAGTGCGGACAGCTGTATACGAGCAGTACTTC. The encoded protein is CASSQVRTAVYEQYF.

This clonotype was counted at least ten times. The chain has TRBV7-9 and TRBJ2-4; D is unresolved. V was cut by 1 base and J by 3 bases, with 13 bases left in between. The CDR3 is made up of 16 amino acids. Germline-derived CDR1 and CDR2 are SEHNR and FQNEAQ (reference sequence). CDR3 in amino acids: CASSLGAVYDKNIQYF. DNA for the CDR3: TGTGCCAGCAGCTTAGGGGCGGTCTATGACAAAAACATTCAGTACTTC.

The CDR3 sequence: CASGDQGAREKLFF. Written as DNA, the CDR3 is TGTGCCAGCGGAGATCAGGGGGCAAGAGAAAAACTGTTTTTT. This chain uses TRBV7-9 with TRBJ1-4, with TRBD1 matching 8 bases. The germline CDR1 and CDR2 sequences are SEHNR and FQNEAQ (reference sequence). V lost 8 bases and J lost 8; bases outside the gene matches: 10. This CDR3 spans 14 amino acids.

Details on this clonotype: Germline and junction disagree at one end, which may indicate a read error. The chain joins TRBV3-1 to TRBJ2-3; TRBD2 is a possible D gene (5 bases). This CDR3 comprises 17 residues. Germline lookup yields CDR1 LGHDT and CDR2 YNNKEL (reference sequence). In DNA form, the CDR3 reads TGTGCCAGCAGCCAAGATTGGGAGCGGACGCTCACAGATACGCGGTATTTT. It is translated as CASSQDWERTLTDTRYF.

The J gene is TRBJ2-5, the V gene TRBV15; D may match TRBD1 or TRBD2 (5 bases each). CDR1 is LNHNV, CDR2 YYDKDF, per germline (reference sequence). The CDR3 sequence is 12 residues long. With 11 bases removed from V and 5 bases from J, the gap between germline ends came to 15 bases. CDR3 protein: CASGEGRETQYF. The CDR3, as DNA: TGTGCCTCGGGTGAGGGGCGGGAGACCCAGTACTTC.

The sample holds one count of this clonotype. Being one base from a much bigger clone, this may be a read error. The V gene is TRBV7-2, the J gene TRBJ2-7; D gene uncertain. CDR1 and CDR2 from the germline V gene are SGHTA and FQGNSA. Trimming left V 3 bases short and J 2 bases short, with 11 bases between. The CDR3 length is 14 residues. The CDR3 DNA follows: TGTGCCAGCAGCTTTAAAACAGTCCCCTACGAGCAGTACTTC. Translation: CASSFKTVPYEQYF. The full variable domain, rest sourced from reference TRBV7-2 and TRBJ2-7, is GAGVSQSPSNKVTEKGKDVELRCDPISGHTALYWYRQSLGQGLEFLIYFQGNSAPDKSGLPSDRFSAERTGGSVSTLTIQRTQQEDSAVYLCASSFKTVPYEQYFGPGTRLTVT.

Ten or more counts support this clonotype. This chain connects TRBV6-4 to TRBJ2-1; D is possibly TRBD2 (6 bases). The length of the CDR3 is 16 residues. V lost 0 bases and J lost 14, with 23 bases in between. CDR1 is MRHNA and CDR2 is SNTAGT in the germline V gene. CDR3 sequence reads: CASSDSTTEGPVVKFF. The CDR3 DNA is TGTGCCAGCAGTGACTCTACAACGGAGGGGCCCGTGGTGAAGTTCTTC.

This clonotype was seen many times. V and J are TRBV11-2 and TRBJ2-3, with D possibly matching TRBD1 (5 bases). Per the germline V gene, CDR1 is SGHAT and CDR2 is FQNNGV. The CDR3 runs to 14 residues. V was trimmed by 3 bases and J by 1 base, leaving 8 bases between them. CDR3: CASSFRARTDTQYF. CDR3 coding DNA: TGTGCCAGCAGCTTCAGGGCCCGCACAGATACGCAGTATTTT.

This clonotype was found many times. This chain joins TRBV20-1 and TRBJ2-2, with TRBD1 identical over 7 bases. The CDR3 covers 18 residues. The ends lost 8 bases at V and 4 bases at J; junction bases unmatched: 22. CDR1 DFQATT and CDR2 SNEGSKA come from the germline V gene (reference sequence). The CDR3 region has the DNA TGCAGTTCCAGCGACCTAAGACAGGGAGATTATAGCACCGGGGAGCTGTTTTTT. This sequence encodes CSSSDLRQGDYSTGELFF.

This clonotype was found a few times. V is TRBV3-1 and J is TRBJ2-7, with D possibly TRBD2 on 6 matching bases. V was shortened by 5 bases and J by 3 bases, with 23 bases between the two germline ends. The CDR3 runs 17 residues. Germline-derived CDR1 and CDR2 are LGHDT and YNNKEL (reference sequence). This CDR3 reads CASSSKRTNRSRYEQYF. DNA for the CDR3: TGTGCCAGCAGCTCAAAACGGACTAACAGATCCCGCTACGAGCAGTACTTC.

This clonotype was seen a few times. The chain uses TRBV6-2 or TRBV6-3 and TRBJ2-1, with 14 bases identical to TRBD2. J gave up 7 bases and V 4 bases, and 3 bases lay outside the gene matches. The CDR3 runs 15 residues. Germline V gene lookup returns CDR1 MNHEY and CDR2 SVGEGT. Written as DNA, the CDR3 is TGTGCCAGCAGTTGGACTAGCGGGAGGATAAATGAGCAGTTCTTC. Translation gives CASSWTSGRINEQFF.

This clonotype was seen only once. Given a much more abundant clone one base away, this may be a read error. This chain joins TRBV7-9 and TRBJ2-7, with TRBD2 identical over 9 bases. CDR1 is SEHNR, CDR2 FQNEAQ, per germline (reference sequence). The CDR3 has 15 residues. This CDR3 is CASSFLAGESYEQNF. Here the CDR3 DNA reads TGTGCCAGCAGCTTTTTAGCGGGAGAATCATACGAGCAGAACTTC.

This chain links TRBV25-1 with TRBJ2-7; TRBD1 agrees at 7 bases. The length of the CDR3 is 13 residues. J was trimmed by 9 bases and V by 9 bases; bases with no gene match: 14. Germline CDR1 reads MGHDK; CDR2 reads SYGVNS. The CDR3 sequence: CASMTGSVGGQYF. The CDR3 nucleotides read TGTGCCAGTATGACAGGGTCCGTAGGTGGGCAGTACTTC.

This clonotype was detected many times. This chain joins TRBV6-5 and TRBJ2-2; TRBD2 aligns across 10 bases. CDR3 size: 16 residues. The V and J ends lost 5 bases and 3 bases, in that order; junction bases with no gene match: 6. The germline gives CDR1 MNHEY, CDR2 SVGAGI. Written as DNA, the CDR3 is TGTGCCAGCAGTCACTACGGGACTAGCGACACCGGGGAGCTGTTTTTT. Translated: CASSHYGTSDTGELFF.

This clonotype occurred a few times. The chain recombines TRBV5-4 with TRBJ2-5; D possibly corresponds to TRBD1 (5 bases). This CDR3 has 14 amino acids. The V end lost 1 base, the J end lost 2 bases, and 9 bases lay between the germline ends. CDR1 is SGHNT and CDR2 is YYREEE in the germline V gene (reference sequence). This CDR3 is CASSLQTVQETQYF. CDR3 bases: TGTGCCAGCAGCTTGCAGACAGTGCAAGAGACCCAGTACTTC. Combining the CDR3 with reference TRBV5-4 and TRBJ2-5 gives the whole variable domain ETGVTQSPTHLIKTRGQQVTLRCSSQSGHNTVSWYQQALGQGPQFIFQYYREEENGRGNFPPRFSGLQFPNYSSELNVNALELDDSALYLCASSLQTVQETQYFGPGTRLLVL.

This clonotype has a handful of counts. The V call is TRBV3-1, the J call TRBJ2-5; 12 nucleotides agree with TRBD1. V trimming: 0 bases; J trimming: 5 bases; junction bases outside the gene matches: 10. Germline V gene data show CDR1 as LGHDT and CDR2 as YNNKEL (reference sequence). The CDR3 spans 18 residues. The CDR3 DNA reads as TGTGCCAGCAGCCAAGAATATGGGGACAGGGGGCTGGGGGAGACCCAGTACTTC. Protein: CASSQEYGDRGLGETQYF.

The V gene is TRBV6-2 or TRBV6-3, the J gene TRBJ2-5; no clear D. Germline V gene sequence: CDR1 MNHEY, CDR2 SVGEGT. The CDR3 extends over 13 amino acids. V was cut by 6 bases and J by 4 bases, with 12 bases left in between. For the CDR3, the DNA is TGTGCCAGCAGATTAGCCTACGGAGAGACCCAGTACTTC. Protein product: CASRLAYGETQYF.

Only a few counts were recorded for this clonotype. V gene TRBV12-5 combines with J gene TRBJ2-3, with D possibly TRBD2 on 6 matching bases. CDR1 is LGHNT and CDR2 is FRNRAP in the germline V gene. CDR3 length: 14 residues. With 5 bases removed from V and 0 bases from J, the gap between germline ends came to 9 bases. The DNA of the CDR3 is TGTGCTAGTGGTCCTGGGACTAGCACAGATACGCAGTATTTT. As protein: CASGPGTSTDTQYF.

This clonotype was counted ten times or more. This chain links TRBV29-1 with TRBJ2-7; no firm D call. Germline V gives CDR1 SQVTM, CDR2 ANQGSEA. The ends were cut back, 2 bases at V and 0 bases at J, with 8 bases in the middle. The CDR3 runs to 13 residues. The CDR3, as DNA: TGCAGCGTTGAACACTCGAGCTCCTACGAGCAGTACTTC. Residues: CSVEHSSSYEQYF.

This clonotype appeared a few times. The chain carries TRBV7-2 and TRBJ2-1; tentatively, D is TRBD2 (5 bases). Germline assignment: CDR1 SGHTA and CDR2 FQGNSA. This CDR3 is built from 15 residues. The V end lost 5 bases, the J end lost 0 bases, and 11 bases lay between the germline ends. The CDR3 reads CASSPAANSYNEQFF. The CDR3 bases are TGTGCCAGCAGCCCAGCGGCTAACTCCTACAATGAGCAGTTCTTC.

The table lists this clonotype with a few counts. The gene calls are TRBV5-1 and TRBJ1-2, with TRBD1 matching over 8 bases. With V trimmed by 3 bases and J by 2 bases, 12 bases remained unmatched. The CDR3 consists of 17 residues. Germline CDR1 SGHRS, CDR2 YFSETQ. The CDR3 DNA is TGCGCCAGCAGCTGGTCAATTGGACAGGGATCAAACTATGGCTACACCTTC. Translating it yields CASSWSIGQGSNYGYTF.

The chain combines TRBV11-3 with TRBJ2-1, with D possibly matching TRBD1 (6 bases). Germline V gene sequence: CDR1 SGHNT, CDR2 YENEEA. With 3 bases removed from V and 7 bases from J, the gap between germline ends came to 13 bases. The CDR3 contains 14 residues. The chain's CDR3 is CASSLPWTANEQFF. CDR3 DNA: TGTGCCAGCAGCTTGCCCTGGACAGCAAATGAGCAGTTCTTC.